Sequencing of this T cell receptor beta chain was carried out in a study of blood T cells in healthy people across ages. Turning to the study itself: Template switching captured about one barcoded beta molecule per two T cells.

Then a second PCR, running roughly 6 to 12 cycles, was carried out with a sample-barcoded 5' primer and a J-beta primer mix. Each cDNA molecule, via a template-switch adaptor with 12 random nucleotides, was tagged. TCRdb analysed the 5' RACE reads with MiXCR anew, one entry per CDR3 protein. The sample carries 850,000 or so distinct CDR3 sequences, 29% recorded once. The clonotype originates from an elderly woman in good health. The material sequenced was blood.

The CDR3 here is CASYDLTAYNEQFF. As DNA, the CDR3 is TGTGCCAGCTACGACCTTACGGCCTACAATGAGCAGTTCTTC. The V call is TRBV27, the J call TRBJ2-1; D not certain. The CDR3 length is 14 residues. The V gene's germline CDR1 is MNHEY and CDR2 SMNVEV (reference sequence). V was shortened by 8 bases and J by 2 bases, with 13 bases between the two germline ends.